This TCR beta chain was captured in a study of OX40 agonist ivuxolimab in advanced cancers. Overall study context: In this cohort, patients received ivuxolimab, an agonistic anti-OX40 (CD134) antibody.

The assay was immunoSEQ multiplex PCR, and TCRdb's table has in-frame clones only and misses some. This sample carries about 55,000 clones, nearly 80% of them seen once, and the ten largest clones take 3.5% to 5.5%. This clone was observed once. The sequencing used CD4+ or CD8+ T cells sorted from blood, collected in a trial of the OX40 agonist ivuxolimab. The sequence came from an adult with an advanced solid tumor such as melanoma, head and neck, liver or kidney cancer.

CDR3 sequence: CASSLAGTNYGYTF. As DNA, the CDR3 is TGCGCCAGCAGCTTGGCCGGGACTAACTATGGCTACACCTTC. The gene calls are TRBV5-1 and TRBJ1-2; no reliable D call. The CDR3 consists of 14 residues. In germline, CDR1 is SGHRS, CDR2 YFSETQ. With 0 bases removed from V and 0 bases from J, the gap between germline ends came to 6 bases.